This T cell receptor (beta chain) was found in a study of graft-versus-host responses after intestinal transplantation (dated by TCRdb to the early 2020s). In terms of the full investigation: Recipients received multivisceral, liver-intestinal, or isolated intestinal transplants. All recipients received anti-thymocyte globulin induction followed by maintenance tacrolimus and steroids for around three years. Bulk TCR-beta CDR3 sequencing was used to track graft-versus-host and host-versus-graft alloreactive T cell clones in the graft, circulation and bone marrow after intestinal transplantation. Alloreactive clones were identified by sequencing pre-transplant mixed lymphocyte reaction products and comparing these products with unstimulated pre-transplant donor and recipient T cells. The cohort enrolled about two dozen intestinal transplant recipients, one of whom was a retransplant, and 3 patients without pretransplant specimens were excluded. A peak of at least 4% donor T cells among recipient peripheral blood mononuclear cells was the definition used for donor T cell macrochimerism. Rather than going through the commercial service, samples from a few later patients were sequenced in-house on an Illumina MiSeq and processed with MiXCR.

About this clone itself: Its antigen remains undetermined. No much larger clone exists at a distance of one base, and base qualities are not known. Other DNA sequences in the same sample also yield this CDR3.

Study-wide findings and limitations: Conclusions were limited by the relatively low number and heterogeneity of intestinal transplant patients. GvH clones were detected in recipient bone marrow, and some of these GvH clones were observed earlier in ileal mucosa or blood, consistent with an intestinal mucosal origin. Early after transplant, peak levels of circulating GvH clones were associated with declines in HvG clones. Patients with donor T cell macrochimerism had high GvH to HvG T cell clonal ratios in their allografts.

At the junction V is shortened by 5 bases and J by 5 bases, with 10 bases in between. The CDR3 goes from the cysteine to the phenylalanine over 13 residues. Only the CDR3 DNA is retained, 39 bases long and in frame from the first base. As encoded in the germline V gene, CDR1 is SGHTA while CDR2 is FQGTGA. According to the study, the label for this sample's time point signals: cells obtained before transplantation from donor or recipient. CD3+CD4+ and CD3+CD8+ populations were FACS-sorted from unstimulated pre-transplant donor and recipient cells taken from spleen or lymph nodes. Receptors were amplified or captured by the immunoSEQ multiplex PCR assay. In most patients, genomic DNA was isolated using the Qiagen DNeasy Blood and Tissue Kit and sent frozen to Adaptive Biotechnologies for TCR sequencing. For most patients, genomic DNA was subjected to high-throughput TCR-beta CDR3 sequencing by Adaptive Biotechnologies. In the source study's methods: TCR sequencing data were retrieved from Adaptive's ImmunoSEQ software for some 17 patients, whereas a few other patients were processed with MiXCR and VDJtools. To correct CD4 versus CD8 sorting errors, any sequence found in both subsets at a frequency ratio below 5:1 was removed. CDR3 nucleotide sequences shared between donor and recipient were removed because their origin could not be assigned. At least 2-fold expansion over unstimulated cells and a minimum CFSE-low frequency of 0.002% (template counts) or 0.001% (read counts) were required for clones to be classified as alloreactive. A clone was considered mappable if detected in the sequenced pre-transplant spleen, lymph node, or MLR CFSE-low populations of the donor or recipient. The cumulative frequency of alloreactive clones was calculated as a percentage of all sequences, weighted by copy number. TCRdb took this table from immuneACCESS and kept in-frame rearrangements with V and J called. Such tables lack part of the clones; where checked against another copy, unresolved V genes explain under half of the gap, and the rest is unexplained. V and J calls plus clone size are reproduced from that table; the DNA served to infer D and trimming. For this sample there are fewer than 95,000 clones; around 93% appear just once. The top ten hold over 0.15% of the sample.

The sequence was obtained from a human donor who was the organ donor for an intestinal transplant. Rearrangement joined TRBV7-3 to TRBJ2-1, with the D gene too uncertain to name. The material sequenced was unstimulated CD4+ T cells sorted from spleen or lymph node cells, taken before transplant. The CDR3 region: CASSLSRDNEQFF. The nucleotide sequence is given as TGTGCCAGCAGCCTTAGCCGAGACAATGAGCAGTTCTTC.